This T cell receptor beta chain emerged from a study of blood T cells in healthy people across ages. Study at large: Template switching retrieved approximately one barcoded beta molecule for each two T cells. General study points: Long-lived donors had more naive CD4+ cells and higher diversity than aged donors.

Germline V lookup: CDR1 SGHAT, CDR2 FQNNGV. The CDR3 length is 13 residues. V lost 5 bases and J 7 bases, leaving 14 bases between the germline ends. Primed by a sample-barcoded 5' primer and a J-beta primer mix, a second PCR proceeded for about 6 to 12 cycles. Researchers report that each sample yielded at least 2.5 million CDR3-containing paired-end reads. MiXCR, applied by TCRdb to the 5' RACE reads, yields one record per CDR3 protein. The table records about 1,800,000 distinct CDR3 sequences, roughly 28% of them present only once. Every donor gave 9.5 to 10 milliliters of peripheral blood. In regard to this clonotype: Its specificity is unknown.

The V call is TRBV11-2, the J call TRBJ1-2; a weak D match, TRBD1 (5 bases). This sequence was found in a woman under 40 in good health. Sequenced material: blood. CDR3 DNA sequence: TGTGCCAGCAGCCCCCAAGTTGGGGCTGGCTACACCTTC. Its protein is CASSPQVGAGYTF.